This T cell receptor beta chain was documented in a study of Graves' ophthalmopathy and Graves' hyperthyroidism. At the level of the study: Blood was drawn at initial diagnosis, before any treatment. General study points: Among thyroid clonotypes expanded above 0.001 frequency, most also appeared in blood.

The CDR3 is 14 amino acids. CDR1 and CDR2 (germline): MNHNS, SASEGT. The ends were cut back, 1 base at V and 5 bases at J, with 11 bases in the middle. Amplified material comprised TCR beta CDR3 regions derived from RNA transcripts. Amplification began with first-round RT-PCR using HTBI primers, then second-round multiplex PCR was performed. Using its own MiXCR run on the multiplex PCR reads, TCRdb lists one record per CDR3 protein. Found here are over 200,000 distinct CDR3 sequences, approximately 28% of them singletons; the top ten hold approximately 9%. This clonotype was seen repeatedly, ten times or more. Its target is unknown. Ophthalmopathy donors showed moderate-to-severe activity, CAS ≥3, NOSPECS ≥4 and a duration under 3 months. The evidence that diagnosis relied on was clinical symptoms, serum thyroxine, TRAb, thyroid ultrasound and orbital computed tomography.

The V and J genes are TRBV6-1 and TRBJ1-1, with a weak D call TRBD1 (6 bases). This TCR was recovered from a man aged 50-59 years with Graves' ophthalmopathy. Material for sequencing was peripheral blood. CDR3 nucleotides: TGTGCCAGCAGTGAAGTGGGGGCGCGTACTGAAGCTTTCTTT. It translates to CASSEVGARTEAFF.